These 20 T cell receptor beta chains share one sample of origin, sequenced in a study of blood T cell repertoires in COVID-19. Produced via immunoSEQ multiplex PCR; TCRdb's table is partial and in-frame only. The sample has 400,000 to 450,000 clones, more than 70% seen once. Specimen: peripheral blood. The receptor set was obtained from a woman in her forties or fifties with COVID-19, enrolled during active disease.

The chain joins TRBV24-1 to TRBJ1-2; D remains unclear. The CDR3 consists of 15 residues. V was shortened by 2 bases and J by 5 bases, with 14 bases between the two germline ends. CDR1 and CDR2 from the germline V gene are KGHDR and SFDVKD. CDR3 loop: CATSDSRRPFYGYTF. The CDR3 DNA sequence: TGTGCCACCAGTGATTCTCGCAGGCCCTTTTATGGCTACACCTTC.

This chain joins TRBV7-9 and TRBJ2-7; 9 bases fit TRBD1. Germline loops: CDR1 SEHNR, CDR2 FQNEAQ (reference sequence). This CDR3 is built from 15 residues. Trimming took 8 bases from V and 4 from J; bases not matched to a gene: 12. CDR3 region: CASLGFRGQGYEQYF. In DNA form, the CDR3 reads TGTGCCAGCTTGGGTTTTCGGGGACAGGGTTACGAGCAGTACTTC.

The genes are TRBV29-1 and TRBJ1-2, with no clear D. Deletions cut 5 bases from V and 4 bases from J, with 17 bases between. The CDR3 is 14 amino acids. Per germline, CDR1 SQVTM and CDR2 ANQGSEA. In DNA, the CDR3 is TGCAGCGTTCACACCACTCCGAGCGGCTATGGCTACACCTTC. The encoded protein is CSVHTTPSGYGYTF.

The chain joins TRBV28 to TRBJ1-1; D perhaps matches TRBD1 (5 bases). CDR1 and CDR2 (germline): MDHEN, SYDVKM. Trimming shortened V by 4 bases and J by 1 base, and 19 bases separated the two germline ends. This CDR3 has 17 residues. CDR3 protein: CASSYDGTLGRNTEAFF. The DNA for the CDR3 is TGTGCCAGCAGTTATGACGGGACTCTCGGTAGGAACACTGAAGCTTTCTTT.

This chain links TRBV5-1 with TRBJ2-1; the match to TRBD2 covers 15 bases. Germline lookup yields CDR1 SGHRS and CDR2 YFSETQ. V lost 0 bases and J lost 0; bases outside the gene matches: 4. The CDR3 length is 19 residues. CDR3 nucleotides: TGCGCCAGCAGCTTGGCGGGACTAGCGGGGGGATCCTCCTACAATGAGCAGTTCTTC. This encodes CASSLAGLAGGSSYNEQFF.

The V call is TRBV7-7, the J call TRBJ2-5, with 7 bases lining up with TRBD1. V was clipped by 5 bases and J by 2 bases; unmatched bases: 5. Germline lookup yields CDR1 SSHAT and CDR2 FNYEAQ (reference sequence). There are 14 residues in the CDR3. CDR3 coding DNA: TGTGCCAGCAGCCCTCTGGGACAGCAAGAGACCCAGTACTTC. It translates to CASSPLGQQETQYF.

V gene TRBV5-1 combines with J gene TRBJ1-2; 7 bases agree with TRBD1. This CDR3 has 14 amino acids. Germline V CDR1 and CDR2: SGHRS, YFSETQ. Unmatched junction bases numbered 3, after V lost 2 bases and J lost 2 bases. The CDR3 sequence: CASSLLQGNYGYTF. In nucleotides, the CDR3 is TGCGCCAGCAGCTTACTACAGGGGAACTATGGCTACACCTTC.

This clone was seen a handful of times. In the same sample, other DNA sequences code for this CDR3. The chain couples TRBV27 to TRBJ1-5; TRBD1 agrees at 9 bases. V gave up 6 bases and J gave up 7 bases; unmatched junction bases: 4. Germline CDR1 is MNHEY and CDR2 is SMNVEV (reference sequence). The CDR3 loop spans 13 amino acids. CDR3 amino acids: CASSLDRGQPQHF. The DNA for the CDR3 is TGTGCCAGCAGCCTGGACAGGGGCCAGCCCCAGCATTTT.

The chain links TRBV20-1 to TRBJ1-2, with a tentative D call TRBD1 (6 bases). The germline gives CDR1 DFQATT, CDR2 SNEGSKA (reference sequence). This CDR3 has 11 amino acids. The V and J ends lost 5 bases and 8 bases respectively, with 12 bases between them. The CDR3 DNA sequence: TGCAGTGCTTGGGACACCGAGGGCTACACCTTC. Translating gives CSAWDTEGYTF.

The chain employs TRBV11-2 and TRBJ2-5, with a possible D match to TRBD1 (6 bases). Between the trimmed V and J ends, which lost 4 bases and 2 bases, there was a span of 14 bases. The CDR3 sequence is 15 residues long. CDR1 SGHAT and CDR2 FQNNGV come from the germline V gene. For the CDR3, the DNA is TGTGCCAGCAGCTCCAGCCGACAGGAGCAAGAGACCCAGTACTTC. Translation: CASSSSRQEQETQYF. The complete variable domain, with remaining parts taken from reference TRBV11-2 and TRBJ2-5, reads EAGVAQSPRYKIIEKRQSVAFWCNPISGHATLYWYQQILGQGPKLLIQFQNNGVVDDSQLPKDRFSAERLKGVDSTLKIQPAKLEDSAVYLCASSSSRQEQETQYFGPGTRLLVL.

This clone was detected a few times. The V and J genes are TRBV29-1 and TRBJ2-1; possibly TRBD1 for D (5 bases). V lost 7 bases and J 13 bases, leaving 8 bases between the germline ends. CDR1 and CDR2 from the germline V gene are SQVTM and ANQGSEA. This CDR3 has 8 amino acids. The CDR3 here is CSADRQFF. CDR3 coding DNA: TGCAGCGCTGACAGACAGTTCTTC.

The sample holds a few counts of this clone. The rearrangement joins TRBV3-1 (or the pseudogene TRBV3-2) to TRBJ2-7, with a tentative D call TRBD2 (5 bases). V was pared by 1 base and J by 6 bases, with 10 bases between. The germline CDR1 and CDR2 sequences are LGHDT and YNNKEL (reference sequence). This CDR3 contains 13 residues. The CDR3 here is CASSQVRGAEQYF. Written as DNA, the CDR3 is TGTGCCAGCAGCCAAGTCCGGGGAGCCGAGCAGTACTTC.

This chain connects TRBV3-1 (or the pseudogene TRBV3-2) to TRBJ2-2; the D gene is possibly TRBD1 (5 bases). Trimming pared 4 bases from V and 7 bases from J, leaving 16 bases between. This CDR3 contains 15 residues. CDR1 and CDR2 from the germline V gene are LGHDT and YNNKEL (reference sequence). The CDR3 sequence: CASSPNLRGYGELFF. The CDR3 region has the DNA TGTGCCAGCAGCCCCAACCTAAGGGGATACGGGGAGCTGTTTTTT.

The J gene is TRBJ1-5, the V gene TRBV10-1; D is perhaps TRBD1 (5 bases). Trimming took off 2 bases at V and 4 bases at J, with 6 bases between the two ends. Germline V gene data show CDR1 as WNHNN and CDR2 as SYGVQD (reference sequence). The CDR3 is 13 residues long. The DNA for the CDR3 is TGCGCCAGCAGTGAGGGGGGGAATCAGCCCCAGCATTTT. Translation gives CASSEGGNQPQHF.

The rearrangement uses TRBV7-9 and TRBJ2-3, with TRBD1 matching over 8 bases. This CDR3 is built from 14 residues. Unmatched junction bases numbered 6, after V lost 5 bases and J lost 5 bases. Germline V gene lookup returns CDR1 SEHNR and CDR2 FQNEAQ (reference sequence). CDR3 residues: CASSLDREGDTQYF. The CDR3 bases are TGTGCCAGCAGCCTGGACAGGGAAGGAGATACGCAGTATTTT.

The chain links TRBV7-9 to TRBJ1-1; D perhaps matches TRBD1 (6 bases). The CDR3 spans 14 residues. Trimming shortened V by 2 bases and J by 4 bases, and 11 bases separated the two germline ends. The germline CDR1 and CDR2 sequences are SEHNR and FQNEAQ (reference sequence). CDR3 residues: CASSLNQGSTEAFF. The CDR3 nucleotides are TGTGCCAGCAGCTTAAATCAGGGGTCCACTGAAGCTTTCTTT. Drawing the rest from reference TRBV7-9 and TRBJ1-1, the complete variable domain is DTGVSQNPRHKITKRGQNVTFRCDPISEHNRLYWYRQTLGQGPEFLTYFQNEAQLEKSRLLSDRFSAERPKGSFSTLEIQRTEQGDSAMYLCASSLNQGSTEAFFGQGTRLTVV.

This chain connects TRBV24-1 to TRBJ2-1; TRBD2 matches at 14 bases. Per the germline V gene, CDR1 is KGHDR and CDR2 is SFDVKD. With 3 bases clipped from V and 9 bases from J, the junction kept 6 bases outside the gene matches. The CDR3 is 16 residues long. The CDR3 region is CATSDPGLAGGLEQFF. In DNA form, the CDR3 reads TGTGCCACCAGTGATCCCGGACTAGCGGGGGGCCTTGAGCAGTTCTTC.

V is TRBV3-1 (or the pseudogene TRBV3-2) and J is TRBJ2-2, with a weak D call TRBD1 (7 bases). Per the germline V gene, CDR1 is LGHDT and CDR2 is YNNKEL (reference sequence). The CDR3 runs 14 residues. V lost 8 bases to trimming and J lost 5 bases, with 15 bases between them. CDR3 in DNA: TGTGCCAGCTGCCCAGGGGGGAGTACCGGGGAGCTGTTTTTT. It encodes CASCPGGSTGELFF.

This chain joins TRBV27 and TRBJ2-2, with D tentatively TRBD1 (6 bases). With 5 bases removed from V and 7 bases from J, the gap between germline ends came to 20 bases. The germline V gene has CDR1 MNHEY and CDR2 SMNVEV (reference sequence). This CDR3 region has 16 residues. CDR3 DNA sequence: TGTGCCAGCAGTCTCCAGGGGTCTGTCTTGATCGGGGAGCTGTTTTTT. This encodes CASSLQGSVLIGELFF.

This chain links TRBV4-1 with TRBJ2-2, with unresolved D. V lost 4 bases, J lost 3 bases, and 12 bases lay in between. Per germline, CDR1 MGHRA and CDR2 YSYEKL. The CDR3 covers 15 residues. The CDR3 DNA sequence: TGCGCCAGCAGCCCCAGCCGGGTAGACACCGGGGAGCTGTTTTTT. This sequence encodes CASSPSRVDTGELFF.